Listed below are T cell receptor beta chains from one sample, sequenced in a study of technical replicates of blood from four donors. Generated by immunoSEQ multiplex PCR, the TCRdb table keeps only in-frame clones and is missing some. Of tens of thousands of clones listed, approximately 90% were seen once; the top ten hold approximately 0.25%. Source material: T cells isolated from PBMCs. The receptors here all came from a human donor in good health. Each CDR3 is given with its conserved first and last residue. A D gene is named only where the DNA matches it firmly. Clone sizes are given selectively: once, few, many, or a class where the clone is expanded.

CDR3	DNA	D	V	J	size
CASRTSGGAQTQYF	TGTGCCAGCAGAACTTCAGGGGGCGCACAGACCCAGTACTTC	TRBD1	TRBV28	TRBJ2-5	.
CASRFKTGFTEAFF	TGTGCCAGCAGGTTTAAGACAGGGTTCACTGAAGCTTTCTTT	TRBD1	TRBV28	TRBJ1-1	.
CAWKGLSNQPQHF	TGTGCCTGGAAGGGGCTCAGCAATCAGCCCCAGCATTTT	.	TRBV30	TRBJ1-5	.
CASSRTLAGNTDTQYF	TGTGCCAGCAGCCGTACACTAGCGGGAAACACAGATACGCAGTATTTT	TRBD2	TRBV6-6	TRBJ2-3	.
CASSPRGSDHNEQFF	TGTGCCAGCAGCCCTAGGGGGTCGGATCACAATGAGCAGTTCTTC	.	TRBV6-4	TRBJ2-1	once
CSVRDSGNQPQHF	TGCAGCGTCAGGGATTCCGGCAATCAGCCCCAGCATTTT	.	TRBV29-1	TRBJ1-5	.
CSSRQVGVGETQYF	TGCAGCTCCCGCCAAGTAGGGGTCGGAGAGACCCAGTACTTC	.	TRBV29-1	TRBJ2-5	.
CASSLRRQGNTGELFF	TGTGCCAGCAGCTTACGCAGACAGGGGAACACCGGGGAGCTGTTTTTT	TRBD1	TRBV7-2	TRBJ2-2	.
CASSSNGAGGRSGANVLTF	TGTGCCAGCAGCTCAAACGGGGCAGGGGGTCGGTCTGGGGCCAACGTCCTGACTTTC	TRBD1	TRBV5-6	TRBJ2-6	.
CASSSLNFGTGEAEQYF	TGTGCCAGCAGCTCGCTAAACTTTGGGACAGGGGAGGCCGAGCAGTACTTC	TRBD1	TRBV5-4	TRBJ2-7	.
CATSRVAGHDEQYF	TGTGCCACCAGCAGAGTAGCGGGACACGACGAGCAGTACTTC	TRBD2	TRBV15	TRBJ2-7	.
CASSLPPARDSVSGANVLTF	TGTGCCAGCAGTTTACCCCCCGCTCGAGACAGTGTCTCTGGGGCCAACGTCCTGACTTTC	.	TRBV28	TRBJ2-6	.
CASSPFRLAGGDEQFF	TGTGCCAGCAGCCCGTTTCGACTAGCGGGTGGGGATGAGCAGTTCTTC	TRBD2	TRBV7-9	TRBJ2-1	.
CASSGTVTDTQYF	TGTGCCAGTAGTGGGACAGTCACAGATACGCAGTATTTT	TRBD1	TRBV19	TRBJ2-3	.
CASTPTGLREAFF	TGTGCCAGTACCCCGACAGGGCTTCGTGAAGCTTTCTTT	TRBD1	TRBV19	TRBJ1-1	.